The clone carrying this T cell receptor (beta chain) was counted only a few times. This sample was taken from a study of T cells after somatic rescue of genetic block. Measured with immunoSEQ multiplex PCR; TCRdb has only the in-frame clones, and not every one. The sample holds roughly 120,000 clones, around nine tenths seen once. Trimming pared 0 bases from V and 2 bases from J, leaving 5 bases between. Germline CDR1 LNHDA, CDR2 SQIVND (reference sequence). The CDR3 consists of 15 residues. The chain has TRBV19 and TRBJ2-6, with D hard to call. The sequence came from a woman in her late teens or twenties. Material for sequencing was peripheral blood mononuclear cells (PBMCs). CDR3 bases: TGTGCCAGTAGTATAGAAGTAACTGGGGCCAACGTCCTGACTTTC. It specifies CASSIEVTGANVLTF. The full variable domain, its missing parts supplied by reference TRBV19 and TRBJ2-6, is DGGITQSPKYLFRKEGQNVTLSCEQNLNHDAMYWYRQDPGQGLRLIYYSQIVNDFQKGDIAEGYSVSREKKESFPLTVTSAQKNPTAFYLCASSIEVTGANVLTFGAGSRLTVL.